The 26 T cell receptor beta chains presented below share a single source sample, sequenced in a study of blood T cells in healthy people across ages. Through a sample-barcoded 5' primer and a J-beta primer mix, a second PCR was run for roughly 7 to 12 cycles. TCRdb analysed the 5' RACE reads with MiXCR anew, one entry per CDR3 protein. The sample carries roughly 1.9 million distinct CDR3 sequences, 35% to 50% recorded once. Specimen: blood. These receptors were collected from a human donor in good health.

The sample holds a few counts of this clonotype. This chain uses TRBV29-1 with TRBJ1-2, with D uncertain. From germline, CDR1 is SQVTM and CDR2 ANQGSEA. The CDR3 runs to 13 residues. For the CDR3, the DNA is TGCAGTGTTTCACCTTTGGTCAACTATGGCTACACCTTC. Amino acid sequence: CSVSPLVNYGYTF. The full variable domain, in which reference TRBV29-1 and TRBJ1-2 provide the parts outside the CDR3, is SAVISQKPSRDICQRGTSLTIQCQVDSQVTMMFWYRQQPGQSLTLIATANQGSEATYESGFVIDKFPISRPNLTFSTLTVSNMSPEDSSIYLCSVSPLVNYGYTFGSGTRLTVV.

Worth noting for this clonotype: At one end, the junction sequence differs from germline, possibly due to a read error. The chain employs TRBV7-9 and TRBJ2-1; tentatively, D is TRBD1 (6 bases). Germline assignment: CDR1 SEHNR and CDR2 FQNEAQ (reference sequence). This CDR3 region has 15 residues. CDR3 amino acids: CAGSLPGQPYNEQFF. In nucleotides, the CDR3 is TGTGCCGGCAGCCTCCCCGGACAGCCCTACAATGAGCAGTTCTTC.

There are many counts of this clonotype. This chain joins TRBV12-3 or TRBV12-4 and TRBJ2-4, with D tentatively TRBD1 (5 bases). The CDR3 extends over 12 amino acids. Trimming left V 4 bases short and J 8 bases short, with 9 bases between. CDR3 protein: CASSSVGDIQYF. The CDR3, as DNA: TGTGCCAGCAGTTCAGTAGGGGACATTCAGTACTTC.

The genes are TRBV20-1 and TRBJ2-7; no clear D. Deletions cut 4 bases from V and 6 bases from J, with 10 bases between. CDR1 DFQATT and CDR2 SNEGSKA come from the germline V gene (reference sequence). The CDR3 length is 11 residues. CDR3 nucleotides: TGCAGTGCTATCCATTACTCCGAGCAGTACTTC. Protein product: CSAIHYSEQYF.

This clonotype was seen only a few times. The rearrangement uses TRBV11-3 and TRBJ2-5; 10 nucleotides align to TRBD2. Germline V gives CDR1 SGHNT, CDR2 YENEEA. V lost 2 bases, J lost 3 bases, and 6 bases stayed unmatched. This CDR3 has 16 amino acids. CDR3 in amino acids: CASSLLAGLAEETQYF. The CDR3 region has the DNA TGTGCCAGCAGCTTACTGGCAGGACTAGCGGAAGAGACCCAGTACTTC.

This chain links TRBV5-1 with TRBJ2-3; D is uncertain. The CDR3 spans 14 residues. V lost 1 base and J lost 2, with 8 bases in between. CDR1 and CDR2 from the germline V gene are SGHRS and YFSETQ. CDR3: CASSLNQATDTQYF. DNA for the CDR3: TGCGCCAGCAGCTTGAATCAGGCCACAGATACGCAGTATTTT. Using reference TRBV5-1 and TRBJ2-3 for the parts outside the CDR3, the full variable domain is KAGVTQTPRYLIKTRGQQVTLSCSPISGHRSVSWYQQTPGQGLQFLFEYFSETQRNKGNFPGRFSGRQFSNSRSEMNVSTLELGDSALYLCASSLNQATDTQYFGPGTRLTVL.

In DNA form, the CDR3 reads TGCAGCGTCAGCCTTTTCCCACAGGAGGACTCCTACGAGCAGTACTTC. It codes for CSVSLFPQEDSYEQYF. The chain uses TRBV29-1 and TRBJ2-7; perhaps D is TRBD1 or TRBD2 (5 bases each). The CDR3 extends over 16 amino acids. The V end was cut by 6 bases, the J end by 0 bases, with 21 bases between. Germline lookup yields CDR1 SQVTM and CDR2 ANQGSEA.

The CDR3 nucleotides are TGCAGTGCTAGGAGAGGGTCCGGAGACTATGGCTACACCTTC. Encoded protein: CSARRGSGDYGYTF. The chain couples TRBV20-1 to TRBJ1-2, with no clear D. The germline V gene has CDR1 DFQATT and CDR2 SNEGSKA (reference sequence). The length of the CDR3 is 14 residues. The V and J ends lost 3 bases and 3 bases respectively, with 14 bases between them.

V usage is TRBV4-2 and J usage is TRBJ2-7; 7 bases line up with TRBD2. The length of the CDR3 is 15 residues. The V and J ends lost 4 bases and 5 bases, in that order; junction bases with no gene match: 11. CDR1 and CDR2 from the germline V gene are LGHNA and YNFKEQ. CDR3 DNA: TGTGCCAGCAGCCCTGGGGGGAGGGTAGGTGACGAGCAGTACTTC. Translating it yields CASSPGGRVGDEQYF.

The V gene is TRBV7-2, the J gene TRBJ1-2; 8 bases fit TRBD1. The CDR3 extends over 15 amino acids. Unmatched junction bases numbered 11, after V lost 6 bases and J lost 5 bases. The germline V gene has CDR1 SGHTA and CDR2 FQGNSA. CDR3 nucleotide sequence: TGTGCCAGCAGTTTAATTTTAGGACAGGGATATGGCTACACCTTC. Translation: CASSLILGQGYGYTF. The whole variable domain, remainder taken from reference TRBV7-2 and TRBJ1-2, is GAGVSQSPSNKVTEKGKDVELRCDPISGHTALYWYRQSLGQGLEFLIYFQGNSAPDKSGLPSDRFSAERTGGSVSTLTIQRTQQEDSAVYLCASSLILGQGYGYTFGSGTRLTVV.

This clonotype was found a few times. This chain joins TRBV10-3 and TRBJ2-1; the D gene could be TRBD1 or TRBD2 (5 bases each). The V gene lost 3 bases and the J gene lost 2 bases, with 11 bases spanning the gap. Germline CDR1 and CDR2: ENHRY and SYGVKD. This CDR3 has 15 amino acids. The CDR3 is CAISDGQGPYNEQFF. The CDR3, as DNA: TGTGCCATCAGTGATGGGCAGGGACCCTACAATGAGCAGTTCTTC.

The chain is built from TRBV20-1 and TRBJ2-5, with TRBD2 matching over 9 bases. V lost 5 bases and J lost 0; bases outside the gene matches: 4. Per the germline V gene, CDR1 is DFQATT and CDR2 is SNEGSKA (reference sequence). The CDR3 is made up of 14 amino acids. Here the CDR3 DNA reads TGCAGTGCTCGTAGCGGGGGCTACCAAGAGACCCAGTACTTC. Protein sequence: CSARSGGYQETQYF.

The chain combines TRBV7-9 with TRBJ1-4; D is perhaps TRBD1 (6 bases). Trimming pared 5 bases from V and 5 bases from J, leaving 15 bases between. Per germline, CDR1 SEHNR and CDR2 FQNEAQ (reference sequence). The CDR3 sequence is 15 residues long. CDR3 nucleotide sequence: TGTGCCAGCAGCATCGGACAGCTATTAAATGAAAAACTGTTTTTT. This codes for CASSIGQLLNEKLFF.

This clonotype was counted only a few times. This sequence joins TRBV27 and TRBJ2-3; D remains unclear. Per the germline V gene, CDR1 is MNHEY and CDR2 is SMNVEV (reference sequence). V was pared by 1 base and J by 1 base, with 6 bases between. The CDR3 sequence is 14 residues long. For the CDR3, the DNA is TGTGCCAGCAGTTTATACCCGGGCACAGATACGCAGTATTTT. It encodes CASSLYPGTDTQYF.

The chain combines TRBV7-2 with TRBJ2-7, with D perhaps matching TRBD2 (6 bases). CDR1 and CDR2 from the germline V gene are SGHTA and FQGNSA. The CDR3 runs to 15 residues. Trimming took 3 bases from V and 0 from J, leaving 12 bases between them. DNA for the CDR3: TGTGCCAGCAGCTTGGACCGGGGGTTCTCCTACGAGCAGTACTTC. Translated: CASSLDRGFSYEQYF.

This chain connects TRBV20-1 to TRBJ2-7; D ambiguous. Trimming cost V 4 bases and J 3 bases, with 4 bases left between them. The CDR3 runs to 10 residues. CDR1 and CDR2 from the germline V gene are DFQATT and SNEGSKA (reference sequence). In nucleotides, the CDR3 is TGCAGTGCTAAGGGCTACGAGCAGTACTTC. Protein: CSAKGYEQYF.

The chain carries TRBV6-5 and TRBJ2-7; TRBD2 aligns across 13 bases. This CDR3 spans 15 amino acids. Germline-derived CDR1 and CDR2 are MNHEY and SVGAGI. V shed 6 bases, J shed 6 bases, and the junction held 8 bases outside the gene matches. CDR3 in amino acids: CASSRGLAGDGEQYF. CDR3 nucleotide sequence: TGTGCCAGCAGCCGAGGACTAGCGGGGGATGGCGAGCAGTACTTC.

This chain joins TRBV16 and TRBJ1-6; TRBD1 might be the D (5 bases). The CDR3 consists of 17 residues. Per the germline V gene, CDR1 is KGHSY and CDR2 is FQNENV. The V and J ends lost 1 base and 7 bases respectively, with 17 bases between them. CDR3 sequence reads: CASSQLPIQAGNSPLHF. The CDR3 coding sequence is TGTGCCAGCAGCCAATTGCCGATACAGGCGGGGAATTCACCCCTCCACTTT.

This clonotype has a handful of counts. The chain is built from TRBV20-1 and TRBJ2-5, with 8 bases lining up with TRBD2. J was trimmed by 5 bases and V by 6 bases; bases with no gene match: 20. This CDR3 comprises 17 residues. The germline V gene encodes CDR1 DFQATT and CDR2 SNEGSKA (reference sequence). CDR3 loop: CSANNPTTSAGVETQYF. The CDR3 DNA reads TGCAGTGCAAATAATCCGACGACTAGCGCGGGAGTGGAGACCCAGTACTTC.

This clonotype was observed a few times. The CDR3 spells CSATGTGAYGYTF. For the CDR3, the DNA is TGCAGTGCAACCGGGACAGGGGCGTACGGCTACACCTTC. The rearrangement links TRBV20-1 to TRBJ1-2; TRBD1 matches at 10 bases. The V segment lost 6 bases and the J segment 8 bases; nucleotides outside the gene matches: 9. The CDR3 runs to 13 residues. Germline V gives CDR1 DFQATT, CDR2 SNEGSKA (reference sequence).

The V call is TRBV29-1, the J call TRBJ2-5, with TRBD2 identical over 10 bases. Germline V CDR1 and CDR2: SQVTM, ANQGSEA. V was pared by 4 bases and J by 7 bases, with 12 bases of the junction left unmatched. This CDR3 is built from 15 residues. CDR3 amino acids: CSVAHSGGLDGTQYF. CDR3 bases: TGCAGCGTTGCACATAGCGGGGGGTTGGATGGGACCCAGTACTTC.

The sample holds a few counts of this clonotype. This chain joins TRBV5-1 and TRBJ2-3, with TRBD1 identical over 7 bases. Looked up from germline, CDR1 is SGHRS and CDR2 is YFSETQ. This CDR3 contains 16 residues. V shed 0 bases and J 2 bases; nucleotides not matched to a gene: 6. CDR3 in DNA: TGCGCCAGCAGCTTGGACGGACAGGCTATCACAGATACGCAGTATTTT. Its translation is CASSLDGQAITDTQYF.

The V gene is TRBV12-3 or TRBV12-4, the J gene TRBJ2-1; 12 bases match TRBD2. The CDR3 spans 16 residues. Trimming cost V 5 bases and J 4 bases; bases outside gene matches: 6. The CDR3 loop is CASSQRTSGIYNEQFF. In DNA, the CDR3 is TGTGCCAGCAGTCAAAGGACTAGCGGGATTTACAATGAGCAGTTCTTC.

V and J are TRBV14 and TRBJ2-5; TRBD1 aligns across 8 bases. Germline loops: CDR1 SGHDN, CDR2 FVKESK. The CDR3 contains 15 residues. V lost 5 bases to trimming and J lost 2 bases; unmatched junction nucleotides: 7. The CDR3 DNA is TGTGCCAGCAGCTCGGATTACAGGGGGCAAGAGACCCAGTACTTC. Translation gives CASSSDYRGQETQYF.

The chain recombines TRBV7-2 with TRBJ1-2; weak D call: TRBD1 (5 bases). Trimming removed 2 bases from V and 6 bases from J, with 16 bases in between. The CDR3 loop spans 15 amino acids. Germline lookup yields CDR1 SGHTA and CDR2 FQGNSA. This CDR3 is CASSLLGVSTDGYTF. CDR3 bases: TGTGCCAGCAGCTTATTGGGGGTCTCAACTGATGGCTACACCTTC.

In regard to this clonotype: Germline and junction disagree at one end, which may indicate a read error. The chain links TRBV7-2 to TRBJ2-5; 8 nucleotides match TRBD2. This CDR3 contains 15 residues. Looked up from germline, CDR1 is SGHTA and CDR2 is FQGNSA. Written as DNA, the CDR3 is TGTGCCAGCAGCTCGAAGGGACTAGACCATGAGACCCAGTACTTC. Protein sequence: CASSSKGLDHETQYF.